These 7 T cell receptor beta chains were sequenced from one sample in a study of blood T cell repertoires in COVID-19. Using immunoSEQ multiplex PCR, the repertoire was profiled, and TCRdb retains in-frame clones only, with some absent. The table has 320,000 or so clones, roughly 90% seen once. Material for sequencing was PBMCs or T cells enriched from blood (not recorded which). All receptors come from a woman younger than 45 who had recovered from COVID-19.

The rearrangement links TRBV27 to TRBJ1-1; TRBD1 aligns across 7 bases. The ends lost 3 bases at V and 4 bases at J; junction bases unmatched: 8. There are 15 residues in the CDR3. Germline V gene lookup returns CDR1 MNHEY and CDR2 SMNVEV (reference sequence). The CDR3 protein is CASSFLAAGGTEAFF. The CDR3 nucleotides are TGTGCCAGCAGTTTTTTAGCTGCAGGGGGCACTGAAGCTTTCTTT.

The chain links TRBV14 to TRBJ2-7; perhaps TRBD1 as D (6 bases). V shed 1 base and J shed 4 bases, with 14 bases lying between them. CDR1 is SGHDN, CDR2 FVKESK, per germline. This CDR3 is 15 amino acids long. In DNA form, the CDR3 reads TGTGCCAGCAGCCAAGCCAGGGGATTTGAATACGAGCAGTACTTC. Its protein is CASSQARGFEYEQYF.

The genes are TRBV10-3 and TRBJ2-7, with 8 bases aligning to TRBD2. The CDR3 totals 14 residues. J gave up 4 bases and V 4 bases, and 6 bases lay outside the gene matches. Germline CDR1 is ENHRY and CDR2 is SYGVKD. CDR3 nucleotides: TGTGCCATCAGTGCGAGCGGGGGTCGGTACGAGCAGTACTTC. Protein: CAISASGGRYEQYF.

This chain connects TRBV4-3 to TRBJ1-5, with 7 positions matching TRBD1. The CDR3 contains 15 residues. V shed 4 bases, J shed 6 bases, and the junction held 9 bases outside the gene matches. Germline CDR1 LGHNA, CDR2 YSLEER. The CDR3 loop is CASSRVQGGGQPQHF. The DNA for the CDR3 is TGCGCCAGCAGCCGCGTCCAGGGGGGTGGTCAGCCCCAGCATTTT.

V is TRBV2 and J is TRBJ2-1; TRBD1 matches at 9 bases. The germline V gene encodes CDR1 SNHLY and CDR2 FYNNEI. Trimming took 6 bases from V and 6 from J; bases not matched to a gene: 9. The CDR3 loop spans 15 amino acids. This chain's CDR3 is CASSLQGAVANEQFF. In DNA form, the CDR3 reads TGTGCCAGCAGCCTACAGGGGGCGGTCGCCAATGAGCAGTTCTTC.

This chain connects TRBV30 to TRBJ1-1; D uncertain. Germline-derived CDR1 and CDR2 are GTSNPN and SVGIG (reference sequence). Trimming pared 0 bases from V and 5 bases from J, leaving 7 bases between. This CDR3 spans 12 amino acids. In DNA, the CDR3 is TGTGCCTGGAGTGTACGACTAACTGAAGCTTTCTTT. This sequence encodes CAWSVRLTEAFF.

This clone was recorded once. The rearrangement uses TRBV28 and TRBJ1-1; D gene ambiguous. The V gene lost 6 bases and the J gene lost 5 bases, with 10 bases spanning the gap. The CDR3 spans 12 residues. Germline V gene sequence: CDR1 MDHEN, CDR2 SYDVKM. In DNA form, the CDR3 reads TGTGCCAGCAGCCCCCTGGAGACTGAAGCTTTCTTT. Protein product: CASSPLETEAFF. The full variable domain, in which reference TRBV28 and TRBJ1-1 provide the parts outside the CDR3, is DVKVTQSSRYLVKRTGEKVFLECVQDMDHENMFWYRQDPGLGLRLIYFSYDVKMKEKGDIPEGYSVSREKKERFSLILESASTNQTSMYLCASSPLETEAFFGQGTRLTVV.